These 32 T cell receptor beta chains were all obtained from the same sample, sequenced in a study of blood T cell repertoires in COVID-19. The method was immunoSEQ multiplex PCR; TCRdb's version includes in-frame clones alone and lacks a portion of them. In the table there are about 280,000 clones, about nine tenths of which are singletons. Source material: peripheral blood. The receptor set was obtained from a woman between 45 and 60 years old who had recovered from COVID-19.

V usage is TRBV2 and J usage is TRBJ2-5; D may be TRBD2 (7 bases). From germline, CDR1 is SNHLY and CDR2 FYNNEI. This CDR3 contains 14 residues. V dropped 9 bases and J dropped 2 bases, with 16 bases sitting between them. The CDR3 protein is CASGGARSQETQYF. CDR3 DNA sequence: TGTGCCAGTGGGGGGGCGAGGTCTCAAGAGACCCAGTACTTC. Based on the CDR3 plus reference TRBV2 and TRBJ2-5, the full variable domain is EPEVTQTPSHQVTQMGQEVILRCVPISNHLYFYWYRQILGQKVEFLVSFYNNEISEKSEIFDDQFSVERPDGSNFTLKIRSTKLEDSAMYFCASGGARSQETQYFGPGTRLLVL.

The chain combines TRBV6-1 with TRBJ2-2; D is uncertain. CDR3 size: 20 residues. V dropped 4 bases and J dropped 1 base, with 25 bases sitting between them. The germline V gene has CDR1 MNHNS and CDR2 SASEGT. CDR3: CASSVLRNSMPSGNTGELFF. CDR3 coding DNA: TGTGCCAGCAGTGTTTTAAGAAACTCGATGCCTAGTGGGAACACCGGGGAGCTGTTTTTT.

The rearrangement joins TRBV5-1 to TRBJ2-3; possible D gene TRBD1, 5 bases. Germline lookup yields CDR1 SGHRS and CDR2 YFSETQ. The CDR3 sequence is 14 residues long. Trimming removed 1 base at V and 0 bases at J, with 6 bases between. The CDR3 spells CASSLSGSTDTQYF. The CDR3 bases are TGCGCCAGCAGCTTGTCAGGGAGCACAGATACGCAGTATTTT.

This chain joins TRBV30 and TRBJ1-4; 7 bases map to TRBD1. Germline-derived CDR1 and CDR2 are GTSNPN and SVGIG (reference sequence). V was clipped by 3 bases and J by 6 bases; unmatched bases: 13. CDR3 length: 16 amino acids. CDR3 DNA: TGTGCCTGGAGCGAAAGACAGGGTAGTCCGGATGAAAAACTGTTTTTT. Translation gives CAWSERQGSPDEKLFF. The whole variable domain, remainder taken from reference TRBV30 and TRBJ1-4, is SQTIHQWPATLVQPVGSPLSLECTVEGTSNPNLYWYRQAAGRGLQLLFYSVGIGQISSEVPQNLSASRPQDRQFILSSKKLLLSDSGFYLCAWSERQGSPDEKLFFGSGTQLSVL.

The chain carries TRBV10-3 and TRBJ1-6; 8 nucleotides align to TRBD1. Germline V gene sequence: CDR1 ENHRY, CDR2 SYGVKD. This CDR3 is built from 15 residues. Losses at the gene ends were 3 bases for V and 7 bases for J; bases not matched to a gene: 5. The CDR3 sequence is CAISEGQGANSPLHF. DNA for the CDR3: TGTGCCATCAGTGAAGGGCAGGGGGCGAATTCACCCCTCCACTTT.

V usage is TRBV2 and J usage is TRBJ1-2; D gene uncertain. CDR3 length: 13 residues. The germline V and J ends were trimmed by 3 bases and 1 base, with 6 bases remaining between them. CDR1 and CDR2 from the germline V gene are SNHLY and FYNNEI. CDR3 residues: CASSDRNNYGYTF. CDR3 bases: TGTGCCAGCAGTGACAGGAATAACTATGGCTACACCTTC.

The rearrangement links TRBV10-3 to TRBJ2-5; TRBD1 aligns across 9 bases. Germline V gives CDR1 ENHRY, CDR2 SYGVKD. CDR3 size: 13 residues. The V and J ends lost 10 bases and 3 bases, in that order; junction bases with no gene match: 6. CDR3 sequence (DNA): TGTGCCACGACCCGACAGGGGGAAGAGACCCAGTACTTC. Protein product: CATTRQGEETQYF.

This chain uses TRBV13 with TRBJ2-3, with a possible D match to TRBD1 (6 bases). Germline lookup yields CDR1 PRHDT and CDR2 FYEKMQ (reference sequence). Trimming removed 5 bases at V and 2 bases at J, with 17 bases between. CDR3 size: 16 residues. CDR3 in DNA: TGTGCCAGCAGCCTTCAGGGGAGAAGCACCACAGATACGCAGTATTTT. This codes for CASSLQGRSTTDTQYF.

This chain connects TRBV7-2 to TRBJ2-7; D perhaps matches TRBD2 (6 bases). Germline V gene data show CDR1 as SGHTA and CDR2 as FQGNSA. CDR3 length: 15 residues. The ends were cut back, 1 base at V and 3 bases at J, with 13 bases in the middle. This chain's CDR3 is CASSLGQGGYYEQYF. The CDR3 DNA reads TGTGCCAGCAGCTTAGGCCAGGGAGGTTACTACGAGCAGTACTTC.

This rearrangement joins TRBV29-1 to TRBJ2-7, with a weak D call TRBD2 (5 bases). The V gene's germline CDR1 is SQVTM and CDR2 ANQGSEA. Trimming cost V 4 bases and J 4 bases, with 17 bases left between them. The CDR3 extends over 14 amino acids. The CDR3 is CSVGSSGSAYEQYF. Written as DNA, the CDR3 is TGCAGCGTTGGTTCCAGCGGTTCAGCGTACGAGCAGTACTTC.

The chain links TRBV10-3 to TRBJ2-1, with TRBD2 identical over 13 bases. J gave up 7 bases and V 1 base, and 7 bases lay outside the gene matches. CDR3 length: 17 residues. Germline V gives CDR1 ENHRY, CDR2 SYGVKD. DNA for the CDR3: TGTGCCATCAGTGAGTTGGGACTAGCGGGATCGGGGAATGAGCAGTTCTTC. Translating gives CAISELGLAGSGNEQFF.

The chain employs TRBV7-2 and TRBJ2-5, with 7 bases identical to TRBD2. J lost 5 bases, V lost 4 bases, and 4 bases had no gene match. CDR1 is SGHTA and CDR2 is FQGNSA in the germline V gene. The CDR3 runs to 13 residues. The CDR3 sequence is CASSSVGGETQYF. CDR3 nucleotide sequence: TGTGCCAGCAGCTCGGTGGGGGGGGAGACCCAGTACTTC. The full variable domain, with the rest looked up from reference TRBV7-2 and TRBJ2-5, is GAGVSQSPSNKVTEKGKDVELRCDPISGHTALYWYRQSLGQGLEFLIYFQGNSAPDKSGLPSDRFSAERTGGSVSTLTIQRTQQEDSAVYLCASSSVGGETQYFGPGTRLLVL.

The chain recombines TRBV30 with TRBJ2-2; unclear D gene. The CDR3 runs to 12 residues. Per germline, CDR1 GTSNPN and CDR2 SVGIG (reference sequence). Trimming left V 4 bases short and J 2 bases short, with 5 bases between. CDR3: CAWTFNTGELFF. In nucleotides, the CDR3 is TGTGCCTGGACTTTTAACACCGGGGAGCTGTTTTTT.

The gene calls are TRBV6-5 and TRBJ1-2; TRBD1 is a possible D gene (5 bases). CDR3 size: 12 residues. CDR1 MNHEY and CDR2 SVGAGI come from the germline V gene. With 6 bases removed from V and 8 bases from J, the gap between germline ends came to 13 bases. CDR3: CASRVQGSGYTF. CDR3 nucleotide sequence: TGTGCCAGCAGAGTCCAGGGTTCCGGCTACACCTTC.

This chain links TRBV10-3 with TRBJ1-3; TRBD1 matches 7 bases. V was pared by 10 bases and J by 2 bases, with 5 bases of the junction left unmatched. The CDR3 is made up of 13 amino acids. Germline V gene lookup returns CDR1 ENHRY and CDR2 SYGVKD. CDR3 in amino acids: CATTGVTGNTIYF. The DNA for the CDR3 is TGTGCCACCACAGGGGTAACTGGAAACACCATATATTTT.

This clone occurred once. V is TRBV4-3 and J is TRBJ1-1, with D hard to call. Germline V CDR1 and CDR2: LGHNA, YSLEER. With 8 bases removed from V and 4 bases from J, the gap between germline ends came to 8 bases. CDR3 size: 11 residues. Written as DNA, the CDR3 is TGCGCCAGCCGTTTCGGCACTGAAGCTTTCTTT. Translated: CASRFGTEAFF.

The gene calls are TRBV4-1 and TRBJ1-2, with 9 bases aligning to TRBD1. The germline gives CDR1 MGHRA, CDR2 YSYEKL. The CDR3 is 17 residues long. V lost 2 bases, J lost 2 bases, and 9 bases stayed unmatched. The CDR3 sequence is CASSQRGAQGANYGYTF. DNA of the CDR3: TGCGCCAGCAGCCAAAGGGGGGCACAGGGGGCCAACTATGGCTACACCTTC.

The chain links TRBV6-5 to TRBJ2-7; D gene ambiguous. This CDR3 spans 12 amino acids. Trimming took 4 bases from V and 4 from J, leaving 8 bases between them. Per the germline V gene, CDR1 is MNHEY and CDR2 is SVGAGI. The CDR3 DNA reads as TGTGCCAGCAGTTCCCTACAGTACGAGCAGTACTTC. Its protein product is CASSSLQYEQYF.

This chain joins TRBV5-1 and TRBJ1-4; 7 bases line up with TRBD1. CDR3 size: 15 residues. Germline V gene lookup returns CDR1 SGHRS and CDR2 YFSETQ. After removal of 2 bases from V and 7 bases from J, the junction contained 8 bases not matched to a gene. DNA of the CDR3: TGCGCCAGCAGCTTAGGAGGGGGCGAAAGTGAAAAACTGTTTTTT. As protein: CASSLGGGESEKLFF.

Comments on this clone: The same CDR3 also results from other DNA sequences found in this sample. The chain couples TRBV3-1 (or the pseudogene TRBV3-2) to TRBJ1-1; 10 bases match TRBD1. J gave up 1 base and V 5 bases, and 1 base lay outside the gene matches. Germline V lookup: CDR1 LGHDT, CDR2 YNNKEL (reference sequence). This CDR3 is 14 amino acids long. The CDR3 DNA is TGTGCCAGCAGCAGACAGGGGGCGAACACTGAAGCTTTCTTT. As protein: CASSRQGANTEAFF.

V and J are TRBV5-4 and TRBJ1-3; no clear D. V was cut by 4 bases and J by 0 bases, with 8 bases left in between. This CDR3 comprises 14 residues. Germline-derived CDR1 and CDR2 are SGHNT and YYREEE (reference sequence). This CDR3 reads CASSSRNSGNTIYF. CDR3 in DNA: TGTGCCAGCAGCAGCAGGAACTCTGGAAACACCATATATTTT. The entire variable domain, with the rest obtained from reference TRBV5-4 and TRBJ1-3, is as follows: ETGVTQSPTHLIKTRGQQVTLRCSSQSGHNTVSWYQQALGQGPQFIFQYYREEENGRGNFPPRFSGLQFPNYSSELNVNALELDDSALYLCASSSRNSGNTIYFGEGSWLTVV.

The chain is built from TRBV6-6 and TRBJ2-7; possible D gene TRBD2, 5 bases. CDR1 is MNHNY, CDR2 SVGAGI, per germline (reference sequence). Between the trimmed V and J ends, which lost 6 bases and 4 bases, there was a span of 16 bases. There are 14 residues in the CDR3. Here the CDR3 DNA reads TGTGCCAGCAGGGAGGACGGAACTATGTACGAGCAGTACTTC. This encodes CASREDGTMYEQYF.

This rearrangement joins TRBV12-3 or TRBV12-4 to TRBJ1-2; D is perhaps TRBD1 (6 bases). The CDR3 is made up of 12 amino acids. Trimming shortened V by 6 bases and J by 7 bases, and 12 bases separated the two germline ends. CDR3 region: CASRQGGLGYTF. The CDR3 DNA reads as TGTGCCAGCAGACAAGGGGGTCTTGGCTACACCTTC.

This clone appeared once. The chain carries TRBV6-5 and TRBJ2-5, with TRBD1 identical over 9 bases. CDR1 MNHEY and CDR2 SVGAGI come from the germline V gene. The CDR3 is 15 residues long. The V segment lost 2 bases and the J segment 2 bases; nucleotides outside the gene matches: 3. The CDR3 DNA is TGTGCCAGCAGTTACGGGACAGGGAGGCAAGAGACCCAGTACTTC. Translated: CASSYGTGRQETQYF.

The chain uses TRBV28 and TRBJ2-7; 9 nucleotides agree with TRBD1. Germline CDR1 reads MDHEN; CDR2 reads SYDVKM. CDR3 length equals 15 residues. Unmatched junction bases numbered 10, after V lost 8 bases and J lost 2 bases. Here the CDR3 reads CASGYSGQGTYEQYF. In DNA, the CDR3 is TGTGCCAGCGGCTACTCGGGACAGGGAACCTACGAGCAGTACTTC.

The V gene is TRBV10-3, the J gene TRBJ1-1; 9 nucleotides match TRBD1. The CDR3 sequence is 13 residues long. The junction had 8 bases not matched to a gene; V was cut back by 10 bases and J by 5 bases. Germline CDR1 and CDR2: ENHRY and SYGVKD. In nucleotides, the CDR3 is TGTGCCAACGAACAGGGGGCAGGGACTGAAGCTTTCTTT. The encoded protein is CANEQGAGTEAFF.

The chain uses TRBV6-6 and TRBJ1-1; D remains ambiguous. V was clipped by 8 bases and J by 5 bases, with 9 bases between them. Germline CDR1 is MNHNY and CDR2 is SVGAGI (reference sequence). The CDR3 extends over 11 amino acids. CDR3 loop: CASGRRTEAFF. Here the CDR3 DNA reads TGTGCCAGCGGAAGGAGGACTGAAGCTTTCTTT.

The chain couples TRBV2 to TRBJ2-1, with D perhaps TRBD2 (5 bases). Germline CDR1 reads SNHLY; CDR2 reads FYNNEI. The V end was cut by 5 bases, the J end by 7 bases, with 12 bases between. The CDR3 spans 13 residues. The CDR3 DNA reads TGTGCCAGCAGTCTAAGCGGAAGGAATGAGCAGTTCTTC. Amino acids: CASSLSGRNEQFF.

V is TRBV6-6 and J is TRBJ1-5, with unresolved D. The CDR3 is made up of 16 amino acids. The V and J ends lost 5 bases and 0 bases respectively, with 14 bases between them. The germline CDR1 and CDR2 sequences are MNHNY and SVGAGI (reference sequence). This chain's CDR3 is CASSTPSTSSNQPQHF. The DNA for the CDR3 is TGTGCCAGCAGTACCCCGTCGACAAGTAGCAATCAGCCCCAGCATTTT.

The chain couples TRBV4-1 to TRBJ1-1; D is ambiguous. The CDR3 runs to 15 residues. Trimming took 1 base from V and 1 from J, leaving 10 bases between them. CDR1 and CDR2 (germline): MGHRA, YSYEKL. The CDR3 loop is CASSQVGSWNTEAFF. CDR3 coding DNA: TGCGCCAGCAGCCAAGTGGGGAGTTGGAACACTGAAGCTTTCTTT.

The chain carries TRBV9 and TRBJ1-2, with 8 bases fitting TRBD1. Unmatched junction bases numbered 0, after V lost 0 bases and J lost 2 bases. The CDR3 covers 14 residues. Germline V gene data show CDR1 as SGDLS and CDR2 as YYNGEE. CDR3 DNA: TGTGCCAGCAGCGTAGGGACAGGGAACTATGGCTACACCTTC. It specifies CASSVGTGNYGYTF.

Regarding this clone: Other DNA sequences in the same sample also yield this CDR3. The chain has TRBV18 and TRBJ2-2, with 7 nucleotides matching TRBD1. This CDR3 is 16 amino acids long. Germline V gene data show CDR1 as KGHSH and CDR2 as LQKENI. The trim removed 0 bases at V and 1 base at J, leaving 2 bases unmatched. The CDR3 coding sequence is TGTGCCAGCTCACCACCGGCAGGGGGGAACACCGGGGAGCTGTTTTTT. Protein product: CASSPPAGGNTGELFF.